The 10 T cell receptor beta chains below were found in one sample sequenced in a study of T cells in Graves' hyperthyroidism and ophthalmopathy. Authors of the study amplified TCR beta CDR3 regions from RNA transcripts. Researchers ran a first-round RT-PCR on the TCR CDR3 using the HTBI primer set. TCRdb itself ran the multiplex PCR reads through MiXCR, one entry per CDR3 protein. The data hold hundreds of thousands of distinct CDR3 sequences, with roughly 14% observed a single time. Source material: blood. Receptors were obtained from a woman aged 18-29 years with Graves' hyperthyroidism.

This clonotype occurred many times. The genes are TRBV6-2 or TRBV6-3 and TRBJ2-7, with TRBD2 matching over 9 bases. CDR1 and CDR2 from the germline V gene are MNHEY and SVGEGT. V lost 8 bases, J lost 6 bases, and 11 bases stayed unmatched. CDR3 size: 14 residues. In nucleotides, the CDR3 is TGTGCCAGCGGGCCTTCCGGGACTAGCTTCGAGCAGTACTTC. Its translation is CASGPSGTSFEQYF.

This clonotype occurred many times. This chain links TRBV7-9 with TRBJ2-7; 9 nucleotides align to TRBD1. Germline assignment: CDR1 SEHNR and CDR2 FQNEAQ (reference sequence). The CDR3 spans 16 residues. Trimming cost V 4 bases and J 4 bases; bases outside gene matches: 11. The CDR3 DNA sequence: TGTGCCAGCAGCTACAGCGCGGACAGGGGTAAATACGAGCAGTACTTC. Translating gives CASSYSADRGKYEQYF.

This clonotype has a count of ten or more. This chain connects TRBV19 to TRBJ2-7; D not resolved. V was shortened by 2 bases and J by 2 bases, with 10 bases between the two germline ends. This CDR3 is 14 amino acids long. CDR1 is LNHDA, CDR2 SQIVND, per germline (reference sequence). CDR3 bases: TGTGCCAGTAGTATACCTGGAGTTGCCTACGAGCAGTACTTC. This gives the protein CASSIPGVAYEQYF.

This clonotype has at least ten counts. The gene calls are TRBV20-1 and TRBJ2-7; D possibly corresponds to TRBD1 (5 bases). CDR1 is DFQATT, CDR2 SNEGSKA, per germline (reference sequence). V was clipped by 4 bases and J by 3 bases, with 10 bases between them. The CDR3 spans 12 residues. The CDR3 DNA sequence: TGCAGTGCTACACCCGACAGCTACGAGCAGTACTTC. It yields the protein CSATPDSYEQYF.

This clonotype was counted many times. In nucleotides, the CDR3 is TGTGCCAGCAGTTTTTGGGACAGGGGGCTCGATGGGGCCAACGTCCTGACTTTC. It encodes CASSFWDRGLDGANVLTF. The rearrangement uses TRBV12-3 or TRBV12-4 and TRBJ2-6; 12 bases fit TRBD1. CDR3 length: 18 amino acids. With V trimmed by 3 bases and J by 3 bases, 6 bases remained unmatched.

This clonotype was observed many times. The chain combines TRBV6-1 with TRBJ2-1, with a possible D match to TRBD2 (6 bases). Germline assignment: CDR1 MNHNS and CDR2 SASEGT. This CDR3 is built from 15 residues. V was shortened by 7 bases and J by 4 bases, with 17 bases between the two germline ends. The CDR3 sequence: CASKSTGEGYNEQFF. The CDR3 region has the DNA TGTGCCAGCAAATCGACGGGAGAGGGTTACAATGAGCAGTTCTTC.

The chain combines TRBV28 with TRBJ2-6; 7 bases match TRBD2. V dropped 11 bases and J dropped 3; count of bases not matched to a gene: 13. Germline loops: CDR1 MDHEN, CDR2 SYDVKM. The CDR3 consists of 16 residues. CDR3 nucleotide sequence: TGTGCCGGAGGGGACTTCTCGGGGGGTGGGGCCAACGTCCTGACTTTC. This gives the protein CAGGDFSGGGANVLTF. The complete variable domain, with remaining parts taken from reference TRBV28 and TRBJ2-6, reads DVKVTQSSRYLVKRTGEKVFLECVQDMDHENMFWYRQDPGLGLRLIYFSYDVKMKEKGDIPEGYSVSREKKERFSLILESASTNQTSMYLCAGGDFSGGGANVLTFGAGSRLTVL.

In the case of this clonotype: Given a much more abundant clone one base away, this may be a read error. This chain links TRBV6-1 with TRBJ1-5, with D tentatively TRBD1 (6 bases). The CDR3 has 15 amino acids. Germline values: CDR1 MNHNS, CDR2 SASEGT. This chain's CDR3 is CTSSERAGAYQPQHF. CDR3 in DNA: TGTACCAGCAGCGAGAGGGCAGGGGCTTATCAGCCCCAGCATTTT.

This clonotype was seen at least ten times. The chain employs TRBV12-3 or TRBV12-4 and TRBJ2-2; D may be TRBD1 (6 bases). This CDR3 spans 12 amino acids. V was clipped by 6 bases and J by 11 bases, with 13 bases between them. In DNA, the CDR3 is TGTGCCAGCAGCCCATCGGGGACAGAGCTGTTTTTT. It is translated as CASSPSGTELFF.

This clonotype was seen more than once but under ten times. The chain couples TRBV5-1 to TRBJ2-2; D is unresolved. Germline V gene sequence: CDR1 SGHRS, CDR2 YFSETQ. This CDR3 is built from 16 residues. V was cut by 0 bases and J by 0 bases, with 9 bases left in between. CDR3 coding DNA: TGCGCCAGCAGCTTGGTGGCGCGGTCGAACACCGGGGAGCTGTTTTTT. Translation: CASSLVARSNTGELFF.